Listed below are T cell receptor beta chains from one sample, sequenced in a study of cytomegalovirus exposure and HLA in healthy donors. Profiling relied on immunoSEQ multiplex PCR, and the TCRdb table lists in-frame clones only, not all of them. The table lists 210,000 or so clones, 80% to 85% of them singletons. The sequenced sample consisted of PBMCs. The receptors here all came from a boy aged 2 to 10 in good health and CMV-seronegative. CDR3s include the opening cysteine and the closing phenylalanine or tryptophan. Each record gives: clone size, D gene, J gene, V gene, CDR3 DNA, CDR3 protein. The D gene is left open where the match is weak. Clone size is stated in some rows and not others, as once, few, many or a class when expanded.

>NA|TRBD2|TRBJ2-7|TRBV9
TGTGCCAGCAGCCACGATAGCGGGGGGATCAAGTACTTC
CASSHDSGGIKYF
>once|TRBD1|TRBJ2-1|TRBV5-1
TGCGCCAGCAGCTTGGTCGGGACAGGGGACAATGAGCAGTTCTTC
CASSLVGTGDNEQFF
>NA|TRBD2|TRBJ2-5|TRBV30
TGTGCCTTGCGGGGGCAAGAGACCCAGTACTTC
CALRGQETQYF
>once|TRBD1|TRBJ2-5|TRBV15
TGTGCCACCAGCAGAGATTATCCGGGGACAGGGGGCGAAGAGACCCAGTACTTC
CATSRDYPGTGGEETQYF
>NA|TRBD1|TRBJ1-2|TRBV6-5
TGTGCCAGCAGCAGGGACAGAAGAATCTATGGCTACACCTTC
CASSRDRRIYGYTF
>NA|NA|TRBJ2-7|TRBV5-1
TGCGCCAGCAGCTCATTCACAGGGAGCGAGCAGTACTTC
CASSSFTGSEQYF
>NA|TRBD2|TRBJ2-1|TRBV10-3
TGTGCCATCAGTGAAGAGCGGGAGGCGTACAATGAGCAGTTCTTC
CAISEEREAYNEQFF
>once|TRBD2|TRBJ2-1|TRBV7-2
TGTGCCAGCAGCTTAGCGGGGACTAGCTTGGGCAATGAGCAGTTCTTC
CASSLAGTSLGNEQFF
>once|NA|TRBJ2-1|TRBV5-1
TGCGCCAGCAGCTTGGCCTGGGGGCGAAGTGAGCAGTTCTTC
CASSLAWGRSEQFF
>NA|TRBD2|TRBJ2-7|TRBV27
TGTGCCAGCAGTTTGGGTAGCGGGGGGGGCTACGAGCAGTACTTC
CASSLGSGGGYEQYF
>NA|TRBD1|TRBJ1-5|TRBV5-8
TGTGCCAGCAGCTGGGGACAGGCAATAAATCAGCCCCAGCATTTT
CASSWGQAINQPQHF
>NA|NA|TRBJ1-5|TRBV18
TGTGCCAGCTCACCTGACAGTCCCCGGGGGGCCCAGCATTTT
CASSPDSPRGAQHF
>few|TRBD2|TRBJ2-2|TRBV9
TGTGCCAGCAGCGACACGACTAGCGGGGGGGCCTGGACCGGGGAGCTGTTTTTT
CASSDTTSGGAWTGELFF
>NA|NA|TRBJ1-5|TRBV27
TGTGCCAGCAGTTCCGACAGATTCCGACAGCCCCAGCATTTT
CASSSDRFRQPQHF
>NA|TRBD2|TRBJ2-1|TRBV5-8
TGTGCCAGCAGCTTCGCGGGGGGGCCCGGGAATGAGCAGTTCTTC
CASSFAGGPGNEQFF
>few|NA|TRBJ1-1|TRBV2
TGTGCCAGCAGTGAAAACAGTCGGACTGAAGCTTTCTTT
CASSENSRTEAFF
>NA|NA|TRBJ2-7|TRBV6-1
TGTGCCAGCAAGCCGGAGGGGCGATACGAGCAGTACTTC
CASKPEGRYEQYF
>NA|TRBD2|TRBJ2-1|TRBV7-3
TGTGCCAGCAGCTCTAGCGGGGGGGACAATGAGCAGTTCTTC
CASSSSGGDNEQFF
>NA|NA|TRBJ1-2|TRBV6-5
TGTGCCAGCAGCCCCGACAGCGACTATGGCTACACCTTC
CASSPDSDYGYTF
>once|NA|TRBJ1-6|TRBV7-9
TGTTCCAGCAGCTCCATTAATTCACCCCTCCACTTT
CSSSSINSPLHF
>NA|TRBD2|TRBJ2-7|TRBV10-2
TGCGCCAGCAGTGACCCCGGACTAGCGGGTTACGAGCAGTACTTC
CASSDPGLAGYEQYF
>NA|NA|TRBJ2-1|TRBV5-8
TGTGCCAGCAGCTTGGAGGGGTTCGGCTCCTACAATGAGCAGTTCTTC
CASSLEGFGSYNEQFF
>NA|TRBD2|TRBJ2-7|TRBV4-1
TGCGCCAGCAGCCCTCCGGGACTAGCGTCAAGCTCCTACGAGCAGTACTTC
CASSPPGLASSSYEQYF
>once|TRBD1|TRBJ1-5|TRBV5-4
TGTGCCAGCAGCTCCGGGACAGGCAATCAGCCCCAGCATTTT
CASSSGTGNQPQHF
>NA|TRBD2|TRBJ2-7|TRBV11-2
TGTGCCAGCAGCTCAACTCTAGCGGGAGGGCCTATCGAAAACGAGCAGTACTTC
CASSSTLAGGPIENEQYF
>NA|TRBD2|TRBJ2-1|TRBV4-1
TGCGCCAGCAGCCAAGGTCCTAGCGGGGTTAACAATGAGCAGTTCTTC
CASSQGPSGVNNEQFF
>once|TRBD1|TRBJ1-3|TRBV9
TGTGCCAGCAGCCTGGGACAGGTGCACACCATATATTTT
CASSLGQVHTIYF
>once|NA|TRBJ2-1|TRBV6-5
TGTGCCAGCAGTTACGGGCAGGGATCATATAATGAGCAGTTCTTC
CASSYGQGSYNEQFF
>NA|TRBD1|TRBJ2-7|TRBV13
TGTGCCAGCAGTACCGGGACAGGGGGCGAGCAGTACTTC
CASSTGTGGEQYF
>NA|TRBD2|TRBJ2-1|TRBV6-5
TGTGCCAGTCAGCTAACTAGCGGGAGCTACAATGAGCAGTTCTTC
CASQLTSGSYNEQFF
>NA|TRBD2|TRBJ2-5|TRBV7-3
TGTGCCAGCAGCTTGGGCGGGGGGGAACAAGAGACCCAGTACTTC
CASSLGGGEQETQYF
>NA|TRBD1|TRBJ1-5|TRBV23-1
TGCGCCAGCAGCCAGACCGACAGGGACCCCCCTTCCGCTCAGCCCCAGCATTTT
CASSQTDRDPPSAQPQHF
>NA|NA|TRBJ2-5|TRBV30
TGTGCCTGGAGTCTCCTAGAAGGAGCAGAGACCCAGTACTTC
CAWSLLEGAETQYF
>NA|NA|TRBJ2-1|TRBV14
TGTGCCAGCAGCCAAGGAGCGCCGGACTACAATGAGCAGTTCTTC
CASSQGAPDYNEQFF
>NA|NA|TRBJ1-3|TRBV7-7
TGTGCTAGCAGCTTGGACAGTTCTGGAAACACCATATATTTT
CASSLDSSGNTIYF
>NA|NA|TRBJ2-7|TRBV6-1
TGTGCCAGCAGTGAAAGCGGCGGCGACGAGCAGTACTTC
CASSESGGDEQYF
>NA|TRBD2|TRBJ2-7|TRBV7-9
TGTGCCAGCAGCCTACGCCTAGCGGGAGTAGCCTCCTACGAGCAGTACTTC
CASSLRLAGVASYEQYF
>NA|NA|TRBJ2-5|TRBV30
TGTGCCTGGAGTATCCAACAAGAGACCCAGTACTTC
CAWSIQQETQYF
>NA|NA|TRBJ2-1|TRBV6-1
TGTGCCAGCAGTGTCCAGTCTTCCTACAATGAGCAGTTCTTC
CASSVQSSYNEQFF
>NA|TRBD2|TRBJ2-2|TRBV7-6
TGTGCCAGCAGCCAAAGACTAGCGGGAGGATCCGGGGAGCTGTTTTTT
CASSQRLAGGSGELFF
>NA|NA|TRBJ1-1|TRBV6-5
TGTGCCAGCAGTAGAACAGGGAACACTGAAGCTTTCTTT
CASSRTGNTEAFF
>NA|TRBD2|TRBJ2-1|TRBV7-9
TGTTCCAGCAGCTTACCTCTATTAGCGGGAGGGCCGAGCAATGAGCAGTTCTTC
CSSSLPLLAGGPSNEQFF
>NA|TRBD2|TRBJ2-3|TRBV27
TGTGCCAGCAGTTCGGGACTAGCGCTAAGCACAGATACGCAGTATTTT
CASSSGLALSTDTQYF
>NA|NA|TRBJ2-1|TRBV7-6
TGTGCCAGCAGCTTAGGTACGGGCGGGCCGGACCAAAATGAGCAGTTCTTC
CASSLGTGGPDQNEQFF
>once|TRBD1|TRBJ2-5|TRBV5-6
TGTGCCAGCAGCTTGAGACAGGGACCCCAAGAGACTCAGTACTTC
CASSLRQGPQETQYF
>NA|TRBD2|TRBJ2-3|TRBV30
TGTGCCTGGGGACTAGCGGGGGTGCATACGCAGTATTTT
CAWGLAGVHTQYF
>NA|NA|TRBJ1-3|TRBV5-3
TGTGCCAGAGAGCGTCCCTATCTCGTTAGCGTGGGGGCTGATTTAGGAAACACCATATATTTT
CARERPYLVSVGADLGNTIYF
>NA|NA|TRBJ1-6|TRBV11-2
TGTGCCAGCGGAAAGGGGTGGAATTCACCCCTCCACTTT
CASGKGWNSPLHF
>NA|NA|TRBJ2-5|TRBV4-1
TGCGCCAGCAGCCAAGATCCCAGAAAACAAGAGACCCAGTACTTC
CASSQDPRKQETQYF
>NA|NA|TRBJ2-7|TRBV2
TGTGCCAGTTCAGGGGAGTACGAGCAGTACTTC
CASSGEYEQYF
>once|TRBD1|TRBJ1-2|TRBV4-2
TGTGCCAGCAGCCCACAGGGGGACAACTATGGCTACACCTTC
CASSPQGDNYGYTF
>once|TRBD2|TRBJ2-1|TRBV5-6
TGTGCCAGCAGCTTCGGACTAGCGGGGATTTACAATGAGCAGTTCTTC
CASSFGLAGIYNEQFF